These 17 T cell receptor beta chains were sequenced from one sample in a study of blood T cell repertoires in COVID-19. Some clones are missing from TCRdb's copy, which holds only in-frame ones; the method was immunoSEQ multiplex PCR. The repertoire has around 500,000 clones, 70% to 90% of them found once; the top ten carry 1.5% to 2%. The sequenced material came from PBMCs or T cells enriched from blood (not recorded which). The receptor set was obtained from a middle-aged woman who had recovered from COVID-19.

The rearrangement uses TRBV18 and TRBJ2-5; D may be TRBD2 (7 bases). V was clipped by 2 bases and J by 5 bases, with 12 bases between them. Germline V CDR1 and CDR2: KGHSH, LQKENI. This CDR3 contains 14 residues. As DNA, the CDR3 is TGTGCCAGCTCACCATCGGGGGGCGATGAGACCCAGTACTTC. This gives the protein CASSPSGGDETQYF.

The chain couples TRBV5-1 to TRBJ1-3; 9 nucleotides match TRBD1. V dropped 3 bases and J dropped 4; count of bases not matched to a gene: 11. The CDR3 length is 17 residues. Per germline, CDR1 SGHRS and CDR2 YFSETQ. The CDR3 loop is CASSYTGTGTLGNTIYF. CDR3 in DNA: TGCGCCAGCAGCTATACCGGGACAGGGACTTTAGGAAACACCATATATTTT.

This clone has only a few counts. This chain joins TRBV7-9 and TRBJ2-7; 10 nucleotides agree with TRBD2. The CDR3 loop spans 16 amino acids. From germline, CDR1 is SEHNR and CDR2 FQNEAQ (reference sequence). The trim removed 4 bases at V and 2 bases at J, leaving 8 bases unmatched. DNA of the CDR3: TGTGCCAGCAGCTCTCCTGGACTAGCGGAAACCTACGAGCAGTACTTC. Translated: CASSSPGLAETYEQYF.

This clone was detected only a few times. For the CDR3, the DNA is TGTGCCAGCAGTCCCGTAGGGGACACTGAAGCTTTCTTT. It encodes CASSPVGDTEAFF. The chain uses TRBV27 and TRBJ1-1, with D possibly being TRBD1 (5 bases). CDR3 size: 13 residues. Trimming pared 5 bases from V and 3 bases from J, leaving 10 bases between. Germline assignment: CDR1 MNHEY and CDR2 SMNVEV (reference sequence).

Only one count was recorded for this clone. The chain has TRBV5-8 and TRBJ1-1; no clear D gene. Germline-derived CDR1 and CDR2 are SGHTS and YDEGEE. Trimming cost V 0 bases and J 1 base, with 4 bases left between them. This CDR3 contains 13 residues. CDR3 nucleotides: TGTGCCAGCAGCTTGGAGCCGAACACTGAAGCTTTCTTT. Amino acids: CASSLEPNTEAFF.

The rearrangement joins TRBV3-1 (or the pseudogene TRBV3-2) to TRBJ1-1; no clear D. CDR3 length: 12 residues. V lost 2 bases and J 6 bases, leaving 7 bases between the germline ends. Germline values: CDR1 LGHDT, CDR2 YNNKEL (reference sequence). Written as DNA, the CDR3 is TGTGCCAGCAGCCAATCTAACGCTGAAGCTTTCTTT. Its translation is CASSQSNAEAFF.

This sequence joins TRBV9 and TRBJ1-1; perhaps TRBD1 as D (6 bases). This CDR3 comprises 14 residues. V lost 2 bases and J 5 bases, leaving 13 bases between the germline ends. CDR1 is SGDLS, CDR2 YYNGEE, per germline. CDR3 sequence: CASSVGGARTEAFF. The CDR3 coding sequence is TGTGCCAGCAGCGTTGGGGGGGCAAGGACTGAAGCTTTCTTT.

The CDR3 DNA sequence: TGCGCCAGCAGCCCCCACCCCACCAGGGACACTGAAGCTTTCTTT. Translation: CASSPHPTRDTEAFF. The J gene is TRBJ1-1, the V gene TRBV5-1; TRBD1 might be the D (5 bases). With 4 bases removed from V and 3 bases from J, the gap between germline ends came to 16 bases. Germline assignment: CDR1 SGHRS and CDR2 YFSETQ. This CDR3 is 15 amino acids long.

The gene calls are TRBV19 and TRBJ1-1, with a possible D match to TRBD1 (5 bases). V lost 6 bases and J 2 bases, leaving 19 bases between the germline ends. From germline, CDR1 is LNHDA and CDR2 SQIVND (reference sequence). The CDR3 spans 16 residues. CDR3 DNA: TGTGCCAGTAGCCCCTTTCAGGGAAGTTTTAACACTGAAGCTTTCTTT. Residues: CASSPFQGSFNTEAFF.

The J gene is TRBJ2-1, the V gene TRBV13; D is uncertain. V dropped 3 bases and J dropped 4 bases, with 4 bases sitting between them. CDR1 is PRHDT, CDR2 FYEKMQ, per germline (reference sequence). The length of the CDR3 is 12 residues. CDR3 region: CASSFLYNEQFF. CDR3 coding DNA: TGTGCCAGCAGCTTCTTATACAATGAGCAGTTCTTC.

The genes are TRBV27 and TRBJ2-1; 7 nucleotides align to TRBD2. Germline-derived CDR1 and CDR2 are MNHEY and SMNVEV (reference sequence). V lost 7 bases and J lost 10; bases outside the gene matches: 13. The CDR3 contains 14 residues. CDR3 sequence reads: CASTIGEGIGEQFF. CDR3 nucleotides: TGTGCCAGCACGATCGGGGAGGGAATTGGGGAGCAGTTCTTC.

This clone appeared a few times. The same CDR3 also results from other DNA sequences found in this sample. V gene TRBV18 combines with J gene TRBJ1-1; 7 nucleotides align to TRBD1. Trimming cost V 2 bases and J 5 bases; bases outside gene matches: 5. Germline CDR1 and CDR2: KGHSH and LQKENI. The CDR3 is 14 amino acids. As DNA, the CDR3 is TGTGCCAGCTCACCAGGAAGACAGGGTACTGAAGCTTTCTTT. Encoded protein: CASSPGRQGTEAFF.

V usage is TRBV4-1 and J usage is TRBJ1-2; a weak D match, TRBD1 (5 bases). The CDR3 has 14 amino acids. CDR1 is MGHRA, CDR2 YSYEKL, per germline. V was pared by 6 bases and J by 3 bases, with 14 bases between. The CDR3 bases are TGCGCCAGCAGGCCAAGGGCGGGGGACTATGGCTACACCTTC. Its protein product is CASRPRAGDYGYTF.

The chain employs TRBV3-1 (or the pseudogene TRBV3-2) and TRBJ2-1; TRBD2 matches at 8 bases. Trimming cost V 3 bases and J 4 bases; bases outside gene matches: 5. The CDR3 spans 15 residues. Germline lookup yields CDR1 LGHDT and CDR2 YNNKEL (reference sequence). The CDR3 is CASSHTSGSYNEQFF. CDR3 DNA: TGTGCCAGCAGCCATACTAGCGGCTCTTACAATGAGCAGTTCTTC.

CDR3 sequence reads: CASSPDSGKNIQYF. The CDR3, as DNA: TGTGCCAGCAGCCCCGATTCGGGCAAAAACATTCAGTACTTC. V is TRBV3-1 (or the pseudogene TRBV3-2) and J is TRBJ2-4; D ambiguous. The V end lost 4 bases, the J end lost 3 bases, and 10 bases lay between the germline ends. CDR1 and CDR2 from the germline V gene are LGHDT and YNNKEL (reference sequence). The CDR3 is 14 residues long.

This clone is a singleton in its sample. The rearrangement joins TRBV6-5 to TRBJ1-5; 8 nucleotides agree with TRBD1. The CDR3 is 14 amino acids. Germline V CDR1 and CDR2: MNHEY, SVGAGI. V shed 6 bases and J 7 bases; nucleotides not matched to a gene: 8. CDR3: CASRLTGVGQPQHF. CDR3 coding DNA: TGTGCCAGCAGGTTGACAGGGGTAGGCCAGCCCCAGCATTTT.

The chain has TRBV19 and TRBJ2-3, with D tentatively TRBD1 (7 bases). The germline gives CDR1 LNHDA, CDR2 SQIVND (reference sequence). V lost 9 bases and J lost 1, with 17 bases in between. This CDR3 is built from 15 residues. CDR3 in amino acids: CASTRGAIGTDTQYF. As DNA, the CDR3 is TGTGCCAGCACCAGGGGGGCGATAGGCACAGATACGCAGTATTTT.